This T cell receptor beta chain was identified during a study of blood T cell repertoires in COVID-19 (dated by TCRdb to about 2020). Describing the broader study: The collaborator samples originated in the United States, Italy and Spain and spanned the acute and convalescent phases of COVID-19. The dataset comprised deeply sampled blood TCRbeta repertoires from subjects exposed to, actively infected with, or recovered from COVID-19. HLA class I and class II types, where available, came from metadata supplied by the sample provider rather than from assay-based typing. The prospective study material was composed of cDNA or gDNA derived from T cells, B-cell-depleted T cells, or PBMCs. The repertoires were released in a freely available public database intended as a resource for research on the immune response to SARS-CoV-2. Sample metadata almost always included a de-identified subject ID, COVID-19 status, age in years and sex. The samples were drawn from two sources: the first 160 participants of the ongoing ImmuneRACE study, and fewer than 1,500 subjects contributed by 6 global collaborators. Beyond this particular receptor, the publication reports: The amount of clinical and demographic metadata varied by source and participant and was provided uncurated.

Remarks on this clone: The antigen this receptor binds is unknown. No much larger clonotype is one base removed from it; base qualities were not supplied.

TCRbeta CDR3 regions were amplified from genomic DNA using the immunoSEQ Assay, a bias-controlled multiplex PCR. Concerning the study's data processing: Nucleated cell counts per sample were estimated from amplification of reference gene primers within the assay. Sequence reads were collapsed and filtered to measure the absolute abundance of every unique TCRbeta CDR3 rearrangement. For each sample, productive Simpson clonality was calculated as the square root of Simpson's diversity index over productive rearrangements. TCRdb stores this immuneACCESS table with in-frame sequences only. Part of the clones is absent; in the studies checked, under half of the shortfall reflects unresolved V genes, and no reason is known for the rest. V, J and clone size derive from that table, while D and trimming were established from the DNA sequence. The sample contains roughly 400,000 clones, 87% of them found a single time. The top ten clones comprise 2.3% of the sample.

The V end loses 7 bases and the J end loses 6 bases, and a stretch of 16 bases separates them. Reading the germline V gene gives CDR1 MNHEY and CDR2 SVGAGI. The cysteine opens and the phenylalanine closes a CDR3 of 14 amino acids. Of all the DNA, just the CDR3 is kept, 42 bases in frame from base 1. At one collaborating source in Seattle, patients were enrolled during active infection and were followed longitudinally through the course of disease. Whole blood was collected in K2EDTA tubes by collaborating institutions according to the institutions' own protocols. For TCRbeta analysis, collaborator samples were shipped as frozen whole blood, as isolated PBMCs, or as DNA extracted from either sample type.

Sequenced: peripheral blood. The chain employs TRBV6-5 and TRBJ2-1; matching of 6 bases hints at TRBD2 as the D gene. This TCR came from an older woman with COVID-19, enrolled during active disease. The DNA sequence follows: TGTGCCAGCACCCCGGGGGAGTACGCCAATGAGCAGTTCTTC. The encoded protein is CASTPGEYANEQFF.